Presented here are 3 T cell receptor beta chains from one specimen sequenced in a study of cytomegalovirus exposure and HLA in healthy donors. Generated by immunoSEQ multiplex PCR, the TCRdb table keeps only in-frame clones and is missing some. The repertoire holds roughly 120,000 clones, with roughly 93% as singletons. The sequenced sample was PBMCs. The source is a woman younger than 35 in good health and CMV-seronegative.

The rearrangement links TRBV5-6 to TRBJ1-1; 8 bases are shared with TRBD1. The CDR3 runs to 14 residues. Per germline, CDR1 SGHDT and CDR2 YYEEEE. V dropped 6 bases and J dropped 6; count of bases not matched to a gene: 10. Here the CDR3 DNA reads TGTGCCAGCATTCAGGGGGCGAAGTACGCTGAAGCTTTCTTT. Its protein product is CASIQGAKYAEAFF.

This sequence joins TRBV7-2 and TRBJ2-5; 14 bases agree with TRBD2. V dropped 3 bases and J dropped 5; count of bases not matched to a gene: 5. CDR1 and CDR2 from the germline V gene are SGHTA and FQGNSA. The CDR3 consists of 16 residues. Written as DNA, the CDR3 is TGTGCCAGCAGCTTGGGACTAGCGGGAGTTCGGGAGACCCAGTACTTC. Amino acids: CASSLGLAGVRETQYF.

The chain joins TRBV6-1 to TRBJ2-7; 11 positions match TRBD2. V lost 2 bases to trimming and J lost 3 bases; unmatched junction nucleotides: 15. Per germline, CDR1 MNHNS and CDR2 SASEGT. The CDR3 contains 19 residues. The CDR3 region is CASSESSGTSGPLFYEQYF. The CDR3 bases are TGTGCCAGCAGTGAAAGCTCCGGGACTAGCGGCCCGCTTTTCTACGAGCAGTACTTC.